This TCR beta chain comes out of a study of shared clonotypes between healthy human individuals (dated by TCRdb to 2018 to 2021). Study-level background: The cohort included three men and two women between 18 and 49 years of age. To increase sequencing depth and limit assay-specific biases, different laboratories used diverse techniques to prepare libraries and sequence TCR repertoires. For each donor, CD4 naive and CD4 memory were each run on three plates, CD8 naive on two plates, and CD8 memory on one plate. The study deeply sequenced blood TCR repertoires of about 5 healthy adults to estimate repertoire size and the extent of clonotype sharing between individuals. Leukapheresis yielded between about 0.8 and 8.9 billion PBMCs per donor. Beyond this particular receptor, the publication reports: Naive subsets generally had larger estimated clonotype richness than memory subsets. Sampling was restricted to blood, and TCR repertoires in tissue are likely to differ from TCR repertoires in blood. The genetic and exposure-history diversity represented was limited by the small number of donors. Pairwise subsampling indicated that sequencing depth was expected to affect the degree of clonotype sharing among donors. Even with the large sequencing depth, rarefaction of the sorted-subset datasets indicated that sequencing was incomplete. Compared with non-shared clonotypes, the clonotypes found in all four sorted-subset donors had higher generation probabilities. When a few donors were compared, the shared fraction of clonotypes was about 5% for naive CD4, 3.5% to 4% for naive CD8, more than 2% for memory CD4, and 0.4% for memory CD8.

CDR1 and CDR2 were assigned from the germline V gene (reference sequence) as MNHEY and SMNVEV. Compared with germline, V lacks 4 bases and J lacks 4 bases; bases without a gene match: 4. From its cysteine to its phenylalanine, the CDR3 spans 13 amino acids. Only the CDR3 DNA stays, 39 bases, in frame from base 1. Note on this clone: What antigen it recognizes has not been identified. No base quality information exists; no much larger clone differs at one position. Other DNA sequences in the sample encode the same CDR3.

Healthy HIV-negative adults with no recently reported acute infections or vaccinations were included as donors. Only Caucasian adults living in Nashville, Tennessee, USA were represented among the donors. The CD8 memory samples were a combination of magnetically selected CD45RO+ cells and CCR7-negative CD45RA+ effector memory (TemRA) cells. After blood collection by leukapheresis, PBMCs were isolated using Ficoll-Histopaque density gradient centrifugation and then cryopreserved in the vapor phase of liquid nitrogen. Analytical flow cytometry was used to check the purity and quantity of every magnetically sorted T cell population. Genomic DNA was isolated from each sorted fraction and quantified by UV absorbance on a Nanodrop 2000c. Using the deep immunoSEQ assay, TCR CDR3 regions were amplified from genomic DNA by multiplex PCR. Extracted genomic DNA from each cell subset was spread evenly across all wells of several immunoSEQ 96-well plates, with each plate serving as a replicate. Each replicate PCR for sorted subsets received about 180 ng genomic DNA, equal to about 30,000 T cell genomes. Purified libraries were measured with a Qubit 3.0 fluorometer, size-checked on a Bioanalyzer 2100, and measured again with the KAPA Library Quantification kit. Every immunoSEQ 96-well plate was sequenced on a dedicated single-read 150-cycle Illumina NextSeq 550 flow cell. In the original analysis: The immunoSEQ output contained only junctional sequences without quality scores, so filtering could not match that applied to full-length reads. To assign V/J genes and CDR3, sequences were annotated using PyIR, a Python wrapper for IgBLAST v1.9, with IMGT germline references. Any read was removed if the V/J assignment was weak (E-value above 1e-6), the CDR3 was missing, or the read contained stop codons, out-of-frame junctions, or ambiguous translated residues. V3J clonotypes were defined by identical inferred V gene, J gene, and CDR3 amino acid sequence. Percentage overlap between repertoires was computed as shared unique clonotypes divided by the size of the smaller repertoire. RTK rarefaction, the Chao1 estimator, and Recon v2.1 estimates of unobserved clonotypes were used to assess repertoire richness. Generation probabilities were computed with OLGA for all TCRbeta clonotypes obtained by the gDNA method from several donors. Sourced from immuneACCESS, this table was stored by TCRdb with only in-frame sequences that have V and J called. A share of the clones is absent; for the studies checked, an unresolved V gene accounts for under half, and the remainder has no known explanation. The V and J calls and clone size are taken from that table; D and trimming were inferred from the DNA. A total of over 300,000 clones appear in this sample, around 90% of them only once. Jointly, the top ten make up around 15% of the sample.

This clonotype was obtained from a man between 18 and 29 years old in good health. The chain links TRBV27 with TRBJ2-7, with TRBD1 matching 7 junction bases. Source material: memory CD8+ T cells sorted from blood. Explained via the paper, the cell subset or site label denotes: CD45RO+ cells pooled with CCR7-negative TemRA cells. The sequence in DNA is TGTGCCAGCAGTTACCGGGACAGTTACGAGCAGTACTTC. The resulting protein is CASSYRDSYEQYF.